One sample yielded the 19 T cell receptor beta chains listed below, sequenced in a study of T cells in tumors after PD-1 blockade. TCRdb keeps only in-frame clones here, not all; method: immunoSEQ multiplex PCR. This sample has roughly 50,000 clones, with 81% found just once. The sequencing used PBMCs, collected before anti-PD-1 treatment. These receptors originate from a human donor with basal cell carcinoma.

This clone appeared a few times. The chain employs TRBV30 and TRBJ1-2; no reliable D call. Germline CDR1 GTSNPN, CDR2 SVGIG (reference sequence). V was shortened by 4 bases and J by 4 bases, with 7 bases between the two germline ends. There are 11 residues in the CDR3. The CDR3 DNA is TGTGCCTGGACAAATACCTATGGCTACACCTTC. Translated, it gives CAWTNTYGYTF.

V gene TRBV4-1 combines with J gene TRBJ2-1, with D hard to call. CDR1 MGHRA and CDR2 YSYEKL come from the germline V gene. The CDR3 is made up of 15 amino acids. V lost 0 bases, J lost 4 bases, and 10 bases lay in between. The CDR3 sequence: CASSQERAEYNEQFF. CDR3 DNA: TGCGCCAGCAGCCAAGAAAGGGCAGAGTACAATGAGCAGTTCTTC.

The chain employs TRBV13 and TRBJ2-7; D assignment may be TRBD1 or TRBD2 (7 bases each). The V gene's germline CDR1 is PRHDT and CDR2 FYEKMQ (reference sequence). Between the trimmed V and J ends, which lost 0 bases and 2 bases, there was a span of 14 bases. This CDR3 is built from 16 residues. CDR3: CASSLGGGTVTYEQYF. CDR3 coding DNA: TGTGCCAGCAGCTTAGGCGGGGGGACAGTCACCTACGAGCAGTACTTC.

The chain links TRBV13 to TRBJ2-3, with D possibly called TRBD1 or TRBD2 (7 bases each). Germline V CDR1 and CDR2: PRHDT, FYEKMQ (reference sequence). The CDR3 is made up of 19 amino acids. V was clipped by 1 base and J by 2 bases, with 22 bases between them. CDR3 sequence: CASSLVGEGAKDLTDTQYF. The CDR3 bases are TGTGCCAGCAGCTTAGTTGGGGAGGGGGCAAAGGACCTCACAGATACGCAGTATTTT.

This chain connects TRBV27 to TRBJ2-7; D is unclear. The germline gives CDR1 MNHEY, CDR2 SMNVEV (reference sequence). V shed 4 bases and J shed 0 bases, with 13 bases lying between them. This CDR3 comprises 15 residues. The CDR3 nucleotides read TGTGCCAGCAGTTCCCCGGGTTTAAGCTCCTACGAGCAGTACTTC. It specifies CASSSPGLSSYEQYF.

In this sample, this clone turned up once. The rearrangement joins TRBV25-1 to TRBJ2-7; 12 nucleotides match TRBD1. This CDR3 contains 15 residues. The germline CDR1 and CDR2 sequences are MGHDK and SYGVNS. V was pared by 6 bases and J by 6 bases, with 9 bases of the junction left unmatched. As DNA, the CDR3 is TGTGCCAGCAGCGATCCCGGGACAGGGGGCTTCGAGCAGTACTTC. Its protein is CASSDPGTGGFEQYF.

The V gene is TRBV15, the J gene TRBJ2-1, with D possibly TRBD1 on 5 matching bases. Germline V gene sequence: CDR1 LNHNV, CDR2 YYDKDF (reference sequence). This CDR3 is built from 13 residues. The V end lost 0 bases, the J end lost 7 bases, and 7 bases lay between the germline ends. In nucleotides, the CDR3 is TGTGCCACCAGCAGAGATAGGGGAAATGAGCAGTTCTTC. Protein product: CATSRDRGNEQFF.

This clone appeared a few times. CDR3 bases: TGTGCCAGCAGAGGGTGGACAGGGGTTGGTGAGCAGTTCTTC. This translates into CASRGWTGVGEQFF. This chain joins TRBV6-5 and TRBJ2-1, with 9 bases matching TRBD1. Germline V CDR1 and CDR2: MNHEY, SVGAGI. J was trimmed by 9 bases and V by 6 bases; bases with no gene match: 9. The CDR3 covers 14 residues.

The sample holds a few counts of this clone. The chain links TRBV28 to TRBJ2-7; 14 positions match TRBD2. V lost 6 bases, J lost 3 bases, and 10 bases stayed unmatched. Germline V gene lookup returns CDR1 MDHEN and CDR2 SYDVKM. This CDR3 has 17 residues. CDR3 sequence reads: CASSSGLAGESLYEQYF. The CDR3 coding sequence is TGTGCCAGCAGCTCGGGACTAGCGGGGGAATCTCTCTACGAGCAGTACTTC.

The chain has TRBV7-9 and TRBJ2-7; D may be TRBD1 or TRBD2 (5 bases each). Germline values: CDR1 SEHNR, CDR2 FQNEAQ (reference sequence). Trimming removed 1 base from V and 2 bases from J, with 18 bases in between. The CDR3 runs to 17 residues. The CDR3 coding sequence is TGTGCCAGCAGCTTAGAATACCCCGGGACCTGGCCCTACGAGCAGTACTTC. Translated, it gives CASSLEYPGTWPYEQYF.

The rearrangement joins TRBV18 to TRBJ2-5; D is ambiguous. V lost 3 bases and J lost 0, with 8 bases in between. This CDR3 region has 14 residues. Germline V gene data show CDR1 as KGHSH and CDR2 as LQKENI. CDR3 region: CASSPSVYQETQYF. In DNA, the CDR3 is TGTGCCAGCTCACCCTCGGTGTACCAAGAGACCCAGTACTTC.

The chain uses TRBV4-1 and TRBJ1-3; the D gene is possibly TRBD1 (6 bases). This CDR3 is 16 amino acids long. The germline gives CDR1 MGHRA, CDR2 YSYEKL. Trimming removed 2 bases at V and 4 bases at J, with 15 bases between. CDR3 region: CASSQPPGGVGNTIYF. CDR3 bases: TGCGCCAGCAGCCAACCTCCCGGGGGCGTCGGAAACACCATATATTTT.

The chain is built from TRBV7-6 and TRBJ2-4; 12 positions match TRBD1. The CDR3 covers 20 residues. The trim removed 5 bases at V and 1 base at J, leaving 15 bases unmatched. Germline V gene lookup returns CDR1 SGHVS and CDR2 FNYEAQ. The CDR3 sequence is CASSTTTGTGGLVAKNIQYF. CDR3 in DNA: TGTGCCAGCAGCACGACCACCGGGACAGGGGGCTTAGTGGCCAAAAACATTCAGTACTTC.

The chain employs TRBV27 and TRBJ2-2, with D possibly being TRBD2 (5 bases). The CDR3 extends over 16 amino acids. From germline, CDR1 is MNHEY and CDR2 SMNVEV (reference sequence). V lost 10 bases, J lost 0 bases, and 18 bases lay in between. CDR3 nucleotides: TGTGCCACAAAACCCGAACGGGGAGCGAACACCGGGGAGCTGTTTTTT. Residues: CATKPERGANTGELFF.

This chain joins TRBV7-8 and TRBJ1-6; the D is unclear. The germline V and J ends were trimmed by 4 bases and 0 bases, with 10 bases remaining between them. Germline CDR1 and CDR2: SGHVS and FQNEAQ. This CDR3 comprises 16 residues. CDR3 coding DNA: TGTGCCAGCAGCTCGGGGTTCAGCTCCTATAATTCACCCCTCCACTTT. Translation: CASSSGFSSYNSPLHF.

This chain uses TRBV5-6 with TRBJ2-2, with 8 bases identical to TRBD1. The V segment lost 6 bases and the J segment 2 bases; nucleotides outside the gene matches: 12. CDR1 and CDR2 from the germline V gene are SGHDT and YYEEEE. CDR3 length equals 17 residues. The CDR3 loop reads CASNKRDRGSNTGELFF. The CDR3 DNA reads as TGTGCCAGCAACAAACGCGACAGGGGTTCCAACACCGGGGAGCTGTTTTTT.

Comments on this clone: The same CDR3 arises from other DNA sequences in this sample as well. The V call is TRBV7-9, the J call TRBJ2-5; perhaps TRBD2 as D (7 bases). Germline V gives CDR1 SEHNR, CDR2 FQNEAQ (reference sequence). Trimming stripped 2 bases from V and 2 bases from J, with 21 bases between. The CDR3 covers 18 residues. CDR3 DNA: TGTGCCAGCAGCTTAAGGGGGGGCGGGGCCCTCCTTCAAGAGACCCAGTACTTC. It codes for CASSLRGGGALLQETQYF.

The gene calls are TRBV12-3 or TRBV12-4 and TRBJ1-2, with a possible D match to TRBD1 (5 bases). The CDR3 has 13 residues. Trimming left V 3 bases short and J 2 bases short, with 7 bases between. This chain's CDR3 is CASSLGENYGYTF. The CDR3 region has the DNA TGTGCCAGCAGTTTGGGGGAAAACTATGGCTACACCTTC.

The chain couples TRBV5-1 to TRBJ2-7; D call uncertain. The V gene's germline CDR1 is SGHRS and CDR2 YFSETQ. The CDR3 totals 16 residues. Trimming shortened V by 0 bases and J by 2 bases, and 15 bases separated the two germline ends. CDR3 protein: CASSLGVKRDAYEQYF. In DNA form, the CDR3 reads TGCGCCAGCAGCTTGGGAGTGAAAAGAGATGCCTACGAGCAGTACTTC.